This is a list of T cell receptor beta chains from one sample in a study of patients and donors after allogeneic stem cell transplantation. Each CDR3 protein is one row after TCRdb ran MiXCR on the RT-PCR reads. The data show 390,000 or so distinct CDR3 sequences, approximately 16% seen once. Sequenced: blood, either unsorted or a sorted T cell fraction (not recorded which). These TCRs come from a human donor who was either an allogeneic HSCT recipient or a stem cell or donor lymphocyte infusion donor (not recorded which). It is not recorded whose cells these are; they may come from a transplant donor. Both conserved end residues are part of each CDR3. A D gene is named only where the DNA matches it firmly. Rows may omit the clone size; those that give it use once, few, many or a size class.

TRBJ1-2	TRBV5-1	.	.	CASSVAGHPNYGYTF	TGCGCCAGCAGCGTGGCGGGACATCCTAACTATGGCTACACCTTC
TRBJ1-2	TRBV28	.	few	CASSRPGKGYTF	TGTGCCAGCAGTCGTCCAGGGAAAGGCTACACCTTC
TRBJ2-1	TRBV5-1	.	.	CASSPQGPNEQFF	TGCGCCAGCAGCCCCCAAGGGCCCAATGAGCAGTTCTTC
TRBJ2-1	TRBV3-1	.	few	CASSPSQVSSYNEQFF	TGTGCCAGCAGCCCAAGTCAGGTGAGCTCCTACAATGAGCAGTTCTTC
TRBJ2-5	TRBV24-1	.	few	CATSDFGGSRSETQYF	TGTGCCACCAGTGATTTTGGGGGTTCGCGATCAGAGACCCAGTACTTC
TRBJ2-2	TRBV27	.	many	CASSGLRQGIGGELFF	TGTGCCAGCAGTGGCCTGAGGCAGGGGATAGGCGGGGAGCTGTTTTTT
TRBJ2-3	TRBV11-2	.	once	CASSWLTDTQYF	TGTGCCAGCAGCTGGCTCACAGATACGCAGTATTTT
TRBJ2-7	TRBV12-3/TRBV12-4	TRBD2	few	CASSRTSGTYEQYF	TGTGCCAGCAGCCGAACCAGCGGGACCTACGAGCAGTACTTC
TRBJ2-2	TRBV2	.	few	CASSGATGELFF	TGTGCCAGCAGTGGCGCCACCGGGGAGCTGTTTTTT
TRBJ2-1	TRBV7-9	.	.	CASSSPLYNEQFF	TGTGCCAGCAGCTCCCCTCTATACAATGAGCAGTTCTTC
TRBJ2-1	TRBV4-3	.	many	CASSPIGRGLYNEQFF	TGCGCCAGCAGCCCGATCGGGCGGGGGCTTTACAATGAGCAGTTCTTC
TRBJ2-1	TRBV7-9	.	.	CASSFPGNEQFF	TGTGCCAGCAGCTTCCCCGGGAATGAGCAGTTCTTC
TRBJ2-2	TRBV4-3	TRBD2	few	CASSQEAGAYTGELFF	TGCGCCAGCAGCCAAGAAGCGGGGGCATACACCGGGGAGCTGTTTTTT
TRBJ1-2	TRBV28	.	.	CASSLPNGQNYGYTF	TGTGCCAGCTCACTCCCAAACGGGCAGAACTATGGCTACACCTTC
TRBJ2-1	TRBV12-3/TRBV12-4	TRBD2	many	CASRPRTSGSSSYNEQFF	TGTGCCAGCAGACCCCGGACTAGCGGGAGCAGCTCCTACAATGAGCAGTTCTTC
TRBJ2-5	TRBV6-6	TRBD1	.	CASGGDRGVTQYF	TGTGCCAGCGGGGGCGACAGGGGGGTGACCCAGTACTTC
TRBJ1-1	TRBV6-5	.	few	CASSFQGEDTEAFF	TGTGCCAGCAGTTTCCAGGGAGAAGACACTGAAGCTTTCTTT
TRBJ1-6	TRBV4-3	.	.	CASSQDLAGYNSPLHF	TGCGCCAGCAGCCAAGATCTGGCAGGCTATAATTCACCCCTCCACTTT
TRBJ2-5	TRBV7-7	TRBD2	.	CASSIGGRTSGGETQYF	TGTGCTAGCAGCATCGGAGGACGGACTAGCGGGGGGGAGACCCAGTACTTC
TRBJ2-7	TRBV3-1	TRBD2	few	CASSHIRGGGSYEQYF	TGTGCCAGCAGCCATATAAGGGGCGGGGGGTCCTACGAGCAGTACTTC
TRBJ2-5	TRBV6-5	TRBD1	few	CASSYSRQGGETQYF	TGTGCCAGCAGTTACAGCCGACAGGGCGGGGAGACCCAGTACTTC
TRBJ2-7	TRBV13	TRBD2	few	CASSLAQTGLAGASYEQYF	TGTGCCAGCAGCTTAGCTCAGACAGGACTAGCGGGAGCCTCCTACGAGCAGTACTTC
TRBJ2-7	TRBV5-6	.	.	CASSLPAAYEQYF	TGTGCCAGCAGCTTGCCCGCGGCCTACGAGCAGTACTTC
TRBJ2-5	TRBV5-1	.	few	CASSSSQDQETQYF	TGCGCCAGCAGCTCCTCACAGGACCAAGAGACCCAGTACTTC
TRBJ2-7	TRBV20-1	.	.	CSAALNGVGEQYF	TGCAGTGCGGCCTTAAACGGAGTAGGCGAGCAGTACTTC
TRBJ1-3	TRBV24-1	.	.	CATSERDGGNTIYF	TGTGCCACCAGTGAAAGGGACGGTGGAAACACCATATATTTT
TRBJ1-4	TRBV20-1	.	few	CSARGGGWGEKLFF	TGCAGTGCCCGAGGGGGGGGTTGGGGTGAAAAACTGTTTTTT
TRBJ1-1	TRBV2	.	.	CASSEQAPEAFF	TGTGCCAGCAGTGAACAGGCGCCTGAAGCTTTCTTT
TRBJ2-1	TRBV5-1	.	few	CASSLYSASYNEQFF	TGCGCCAGCAGCTTGTACAGCGCTTCCTACAATGAGCAGTTCTTC
TRBJ2-2	TRBV4-3	TRBD2	.	CASSQFILGLAANTGELFF	TGCGCCAGCAGCCAATTCATCCTTGGACTAGCGGCGAACACCGGGGAGCTGTTTTTT
TRBJ2-3	TRBV28	.	few	CASSLWWGRTDTQYF	TGTGCCAGCAGTTTATGGTGGGGACGCACAGATACGCAGTATTTT
TRBJ2-2	TRBV12-3/TRBV12-4	.	.	CASSPRKGTGELFF	TGTGCCAGCAGTCCCCGAAAGGGGACCGGGGAGCTGTTTTTT
TRBJ2-7	TRBV7-2	.	.	CASSLGLKAGYEQYF	TGTGCCAGCAGCTTAGGTCTAAAGGCGGGATACGAGCAGTACTTC
TRBJ1-1	TRBV3-1	.	.	CASSREKGVTEAFF	TGTGCCAGCAGCCGAGAGAAGGGTGTCACTGAAGCTTTCTTT
TRBJ2-7	TRBV6-1	.	.	CATTGRISYEQYF	TGTGCCACAACGGGTCGAATCTCCTACGAGCAGTACTTC
TRBJ2-1	TRBV2	TRBD2	few	CASTSSGSSYNEQFF	TGTGCCAGCACCTCCAGCGGGAGCTCCTACAATGAGCAGTTCTTC
TRBJ2-4	TRBV4-1	.	.	CASRGAGLAKNIQYF	TGCGCCAGCAGGGGAGCAGGGTTGGCCAAAAACATTCAGTACTTC
TRBJ1-2	TRBV6-1	TRBD1	.	CASSPYDRDLYGYTF	TGTGCCAGCAGTCCATATGACAGGGACCTTTATGGCTACACCTTC
TRBJ2-5	TRBV9	.	.	CASSRRIQETQYF	TGTGCCAGCAGCCGGAGAATCCAAGAGACCCAGTACTTC
TRBJ2-7	TRBV29-1	TRBD2	.	CSVEGKTSGGYYEQYF	TGCAGCGTTGAAGGGAAAACTAGCGGGGGGTACTACGAGCAGTACTTC
TRBJ2-7	TRBV20-1	.	.	CGGSGGFSYEQYF	TGCGGAGGGTCCGGGGGCTTCTCCTACGAGCAGTACTTC
TRBJ2-1	TRBV5-5	TRBD2	.	CASSFRVAGVYNEQFF	TGTGCCAGCAGCTTTAGGGTAGCGGGTGTATACAATGAGCAGTTCTTC
TRBJ2-1	TRBV5-1	TRBD2	few	CASRETSGHNEQFF	TGCGCCAGCAGGGAAACTAGCGGCCACAATGAGCAGTTCTTC
TRBJ2-7	TRBV24-1	.	.	CATSEGTPQQYF	TGTGCCACCAGTGAGGGGACTCCTCAGCAGTACTTC